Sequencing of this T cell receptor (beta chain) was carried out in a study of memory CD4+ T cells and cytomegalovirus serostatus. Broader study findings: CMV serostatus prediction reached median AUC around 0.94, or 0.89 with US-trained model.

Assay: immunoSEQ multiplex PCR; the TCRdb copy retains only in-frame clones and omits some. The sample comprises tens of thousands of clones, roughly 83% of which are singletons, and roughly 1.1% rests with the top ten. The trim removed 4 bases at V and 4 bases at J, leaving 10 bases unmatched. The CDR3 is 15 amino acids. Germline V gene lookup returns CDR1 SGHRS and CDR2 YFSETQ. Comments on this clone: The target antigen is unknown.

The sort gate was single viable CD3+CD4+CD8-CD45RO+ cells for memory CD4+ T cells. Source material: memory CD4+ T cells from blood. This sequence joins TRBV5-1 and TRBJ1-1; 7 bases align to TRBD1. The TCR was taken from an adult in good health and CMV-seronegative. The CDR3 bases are TGCGCCAGCAGCAGGAACAGGGGAGAAGGCACTGAAGCTTTCTTT. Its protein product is CASSRNRGEGTEAFF.